The rows below give T cell receptor beta chains drawn from one sample of a study of spatial heterogeneity in lung cancer. One entry per CDR3 protein results from TCRdb running MiXCR on the 5' RACE reads. Of roughly 80,000 distinct CDR3 sequences listed, roughly 8% are singletons. The source was PBMCs, collected at surgery. These receptors were obtained from a male donor with early-stage non-small cell lung cancer. Both conserved end residues are part of each CDR3. A D gene is named only where the DNA matches it firmly. Not every row has a clone size; where given, it reads once, few, many or a size class.

TRBV15	many	TRBJ2-3	.	TGTGCCACCAGCTCCCGGACTTTATCAGATACGCAGTATTTT	CATSSRTLSDTQYF
TRBV10-2	many	TRBJ1-5	TRBD1	TGCGCCAGCAGAAGACAGGGGGGGAATCAGCCCCAGCATTTT	CASRRQGGNQPQHF
TRBV6-5	many	TRBJ1-2	TRBD1	TGTGCCAGCAGTTACTTGACAGGGGGAACCTATGGCTACACCTTC	CASSYLTGGTYGYTF
TRBV12-3/TRBV12-4	many	TRBJ2-2	TRBD2	TGTGCCAGCAGTCCCGGACTAGCGGCGGGCACCGGGGAGCTGTTTTTT	CASSPGLAAGTGELFF
TRBV27	few	TRBJ1-2	TRBD1	TGTGCCAGCAGTTTTAGGGACAGCTATGGCTACACCTTC	CASSFRDSYGYTF
TRBV4-1	.	TRBJ2-3	TRBD2	TGCGCCAGCAGCCAAGTGGCGGGAGGGAGGACAGATACGCAGTATTTT	CASSQVAGGRTDTQYF
TRBV10-2	few	TRBJ2-3	.	TGCGCCAGCAGTGGGGAGGCAACTACGCAGTATTTT	CASSGEATTQYF
TRBV7-3	many	TRBJ2-1	.	TGTGCCAGCAGCCCCTGGGGAGGGGGCCAGGGAAATGAGCAGTTCTTC	CASSPWGGGQGNEQFF
TRBV7-2	many	TRBJ1-2	.	TGTGCCAGCAGCTTAGGAGCAGGGAACTATGGCTACACCTTC	CASSLGAGNYGYTF
TRBV2	.	TRBJ1-1	.	TGTGCCAGCAGTGTGGTAGGTCAGTTTGAAGCTTTCTTT	CASSVVGQFEAFF
TRBV12-3/TRBV12-4	.	TRBJ1-5	.	TGTGCCAGCAGCCCTTTCGGGACCGTCGGTCAGCCCCAGCATTTT	CASSPFGTVGQPQHF
TRBV4-1	many	TRBJ1-2	TRBD1	TGCGCCAGCAGCCCTCCGGGACAGGGATACTATGGCTACACCTTC	CASSPPGQGYYGYTF
TRBV9	many	TRBJ2-1	TRBD2	TGTGCCAGCAGCATTCTAGCGGAGTCCTACAATGAGCAGTTCTTC	CASSILAESYNEQFF
TRBV20-1	.	TRBJ2-1	TRBD2	TGCAGTGCTGACCCCGGGACTAGCGCGAACAATGAGCAGTTCTTC	CSADPGTSANNEQFF
TRBV10-3	many	TRBJ1-1	.	TGTGCCATCAGTGAGGAGGGGAACACTGAAGCTTTCTTT	CAISEEGNTEAFF
TRBV4-1	many	TRBJ2-1	TRBD2	TGCGCCAGCAGCCATCCCCTGGCAGTGAGTGCGGGACTAGTGCAGTTCTTC	CASSHPLAVSAGLVQFF
TRBV7-2	many	TRBJ1-2	.	TGTGCCAGCAGCTTAGAGCCGTCCCTCGGTGGCTACACCTTC	CASSLEPSLGGYTF
TRBV7-9	few	TRBJ2-7	TRBD2	TGTGCCAGCAGCGCTAGCGGGAGTTCCTACGAGCAGTACTTC	CASSASGSSYEQYF
TRBV20-1	.	TRBJ1-2	TRBD1	TGCAGTGCGACTGAGGACAGGGGGCTTGGCTACACCTTC	CSATEDRGLGYTF
TRBV5-6	many	TRBJ2-1	.	TGTGCCAGCAGCTTGGGGGCAGGGGCATACAATGAGCAGTTCTTC	CASSLGAGAYNEQFF
TRBV7-2	many	TRBJ1-1	.	TGTGCCAGCAGACAGGGTCACACTGAAGCTTTCTTT	CASRQGHTEAFF
TRBV29-1	many	TRBJ1-1	.	TGCAGCGTTGGCGGGGGGCGGCGAACTGAAGCTTTCTTT	CSVGGGRRTEAFF
TRBV20-1	few	TRBJ1-1	TRBD1	TGCAGTGCTAGTGCCTCGACAGGGATGAACACTGAAGCTTTCTTT	CSASASTGMNTEAFF
TRBV12-5	.	TRBJ2-3	.	TGTGCTAGTGGTTCACCCCCTCCCGGGGCAGATACGCAGTATTTT	CASGSPPPGADTQYF
TRBV4-1	many	TRBJ2-1	.	TGCGCCAGCAGCCACGAAGGGCTAGAGCAGTTCTTC	CASSHEGLEQFF
TRBV2	few	TRBJ2-2	.	TGTGCCAGCAGCCGAGGCGGTTCGAACACCGGGGAGCTGTTTTTT	CASSRGGSNTGELFF
TRBV7-9	few	TRBJ2-7	TRBD2	TGTGCTGGGGCTAGCGGTCCCTACGAGCAGTACTTC	CAGASGPYEQYF
TRBV9	many	TRBJ2-2	.	TGTGCCAGCAGCCACGAGGTTACTAGGACAGCAAACACCGGGGAGCTGTTTTTT	CASSHEVTRTANTGELFF
TRBV3-1	few	TRBJ1-1	TRBD1	TGTGCCAGCAGCCAGCAGGACAGGGAAACTGAAGCTTTCTTT	CASSQQDRETEAFF
TRBV6-2/TRBV6-3	.	TRBJ2-3	.	TGTGCCAGCAGTTACGACGGACGAACTTCTAGCACAGATACGCAGTATTTT	CASSYDGRTSSTDTQYF